The sequence of this T cell receptor (beta chain) was determined in a study of control samples from healthy donors and cancer patients (dated by TCRdb to the early 2020s). From its cysteine to its phenylalanine, the CDR3 spans 16 amino acids. Solely the CDR3 DNA is kept, with 48 bases framed from the first base. The germline V end is reduced by 6 bases and the J end by 4 bases; junction bases left unmatched: 11. CDR1 is given as KGHDR and CDR2 as SFDVKD, both from the germline V gene. Details on this clone: The antigen this receptor binds is unknown. There are no base qualities to consult, and no much larger clone falls within one base.

Receptor amplification or capture employed the immunoSEQ multiplex PCR assay. As stored in TCRdb, this immuneACCESS dataset retains in-frame rearrangements with V and J assigned. A fraction of the clones does not appear; measured against another copy, unresolved V genes explain less than half of the discrepancy, and the remainder lacks a known reason. The sample has 150,000 to 200,000 clones on record, around 94% of them singletons. Around 1.3% of the sample is in the top ten clones. The specimen was blood. The chain is encoded by TRBV24-1 joined to TRBJ1-2, with TRBD1 matching 9 junction bases. The clonotype comes from a woman between 18 and 29 years old in good health. The DNA sequence reads TGTGCCACCAGTTATGGGACAGGGAGCGGTATCTATGGCTACACCTTC. It is translated as CATSYGTGSGIYGYTF.